Sequencing of this T cell receptor (beta chain) was carried out in a study of tumor-infiltrating lymphocytes in oesophageal squamous cell carcinoma. TCRdb re-derived calls from the PCR reads in MiXCR, one entry per CDR3 protein. Of over 14,000 distinct CDR3 sequences in the sample, 46% were seen once. Germline CDR1 is MNHNY and CDR2 is SVGAGI (reference sequence). Trimming left V 6 bases short and J 0 bases short, with 9 bases between. There are 13 residues in the CDR3. The J gene is TRBJ2-7, the V gene TRBV6-6; D possibly corresponds to TRBD1 (6 bases). The sequence came from a male donor with esophageal squamous cell carcinoma. The sample was blood. The CDR3 spells CASSKGVSYEQYF. Here the CDR3 DNA reads TGTGCCAGCAGCAAGGGGGTCTCCTACGAGCAGTACTTC.